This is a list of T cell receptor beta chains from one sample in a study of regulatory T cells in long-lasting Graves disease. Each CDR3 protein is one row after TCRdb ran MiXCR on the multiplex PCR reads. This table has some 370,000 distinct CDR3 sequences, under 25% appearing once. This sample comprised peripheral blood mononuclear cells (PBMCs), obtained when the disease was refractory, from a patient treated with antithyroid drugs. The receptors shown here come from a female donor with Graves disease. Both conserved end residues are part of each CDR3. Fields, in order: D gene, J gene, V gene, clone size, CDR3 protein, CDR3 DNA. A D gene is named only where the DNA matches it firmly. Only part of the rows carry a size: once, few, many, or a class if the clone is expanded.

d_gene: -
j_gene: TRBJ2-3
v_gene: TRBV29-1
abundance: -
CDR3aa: CSVEGRGEVNTQYF
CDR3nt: TGCAGCGTTGAGGGTAGGGGCGAGGTAAATACGCAGTATTTT

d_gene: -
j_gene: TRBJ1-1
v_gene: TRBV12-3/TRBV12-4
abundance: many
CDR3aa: CASSFGLGTEAFF
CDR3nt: TGTGCCAGCAGTTTTGGTTTGGGCACTGAAGCTTTCTTT

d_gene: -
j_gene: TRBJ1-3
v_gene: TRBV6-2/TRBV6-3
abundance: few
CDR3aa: CASSARESSGNTIYF
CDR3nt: TGTGCCAGCAGTGCCCGGGAGAGCTCTGGAAACACCATATATTTT

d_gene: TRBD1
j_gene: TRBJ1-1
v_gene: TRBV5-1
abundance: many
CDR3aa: CASRPGTGDTEAFF
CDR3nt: TGCGCCAGCAGGCCCGGGACAGGTGACACTGAAGCTTTCTTT

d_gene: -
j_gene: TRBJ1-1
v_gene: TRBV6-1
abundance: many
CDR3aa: CASSGGAGLEAFF
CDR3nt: TGTGCCAGCAGTGGGGGAGCAGGACTGGAAGCTTTCTTT

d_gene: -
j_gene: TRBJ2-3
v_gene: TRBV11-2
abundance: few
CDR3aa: CASSLVQSTDTQYF
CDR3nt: TGTGCCAGCAGCTTAGTGCAGAGCACAGATACGCAGTATTTT

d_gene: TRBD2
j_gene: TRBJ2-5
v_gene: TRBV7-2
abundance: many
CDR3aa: CASSSRTSGIETQYF
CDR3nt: TGTGCCAGCAGCTCCAGGACTAGCGGGATAGAGACCCAGTACTTC

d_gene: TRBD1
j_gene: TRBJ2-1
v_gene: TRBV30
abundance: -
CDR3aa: CAWSTGVAHNEQFF
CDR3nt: TGTGCCTGGAGTACAGGGGTGGCACACAATGAGCAGTTCTTC

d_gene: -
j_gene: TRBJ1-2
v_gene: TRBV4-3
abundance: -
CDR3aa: CASSKDASGTGYGYTF
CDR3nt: TGCGCCAGCAGCAAAGATGCCTCGGGCACAGGCTATGGCTACACCTTC

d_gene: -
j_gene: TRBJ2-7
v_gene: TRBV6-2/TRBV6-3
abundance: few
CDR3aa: CASSSTSLRGRTYEQYF
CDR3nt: TGTGCCAGCAGCTCAACCAGTTTGAGGGGCAGGACCTACGAGCAGTACTTC

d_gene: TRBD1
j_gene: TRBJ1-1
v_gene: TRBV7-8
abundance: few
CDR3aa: CASSLPGQGAEDTEAFF
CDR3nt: TGTGCCAGCAGCTTACCGGGACAGGGGGCCGAGGACACTGAAGCTTTCTTT

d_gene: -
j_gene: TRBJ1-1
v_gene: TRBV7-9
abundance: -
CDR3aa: CASSQGRGRFFF
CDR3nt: TGTGCCAGCAGCCAAGGACGGGGCAGATTTTTCTTT

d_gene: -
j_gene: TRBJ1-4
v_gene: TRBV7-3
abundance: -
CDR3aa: CASTNRATNEKLFF
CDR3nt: TGTGCCAGCACTAATCGTGCAACTAATGAAAAACTGTTTTTT

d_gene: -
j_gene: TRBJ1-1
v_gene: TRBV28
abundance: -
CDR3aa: CATRTGDLNTEAFF
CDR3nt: TGTGCCACCCGCACGGGGGACTTAAACACTGAAGCTTTCTTT

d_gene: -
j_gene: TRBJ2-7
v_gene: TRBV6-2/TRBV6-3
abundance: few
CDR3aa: CASSYSRGAASSYEQYF
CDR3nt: TGTGCCAGCAGTTACTCTCGGGGAGCGGCAAGCTCCTACGAGCAGTACTTC

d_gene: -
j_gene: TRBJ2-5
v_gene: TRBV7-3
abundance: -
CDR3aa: CASSLTGTQETQYF
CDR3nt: TGTGCCAGCAGCTTAACTGGGACCCAAGAGACCCAGTACTTC

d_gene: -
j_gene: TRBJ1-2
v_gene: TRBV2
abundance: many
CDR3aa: CASRNFGTAYGYTF
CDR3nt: TGTGCCAGCAGGAATTTCGGGACGGCCTATGGCTACACCTTC

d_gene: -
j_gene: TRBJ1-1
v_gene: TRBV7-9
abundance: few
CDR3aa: CASSLVQDAFF
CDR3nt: TGTGCCAGCAGCTTAGTCCAGGACGCTTTCTTT

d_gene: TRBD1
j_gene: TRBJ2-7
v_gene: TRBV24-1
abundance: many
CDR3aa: CATSDPTGENPYEQYF
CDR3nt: TGTGCCACCAGTGATCCGACAGGGGAAAACCCCTACGAGCAGTACTTC

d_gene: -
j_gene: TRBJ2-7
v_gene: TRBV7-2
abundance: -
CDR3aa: CASSPAVSSYEQYF
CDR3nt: TGTGCCAGCAGCCCCGCAGTCAGCTCCTACGAGCAGTACTTC

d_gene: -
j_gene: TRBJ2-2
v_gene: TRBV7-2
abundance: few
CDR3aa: CASSGFGRTGELFF
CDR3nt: TGTGCCAGCTCTGGGTTTGGGCGCACCGGGGAGCTGTTTTTT

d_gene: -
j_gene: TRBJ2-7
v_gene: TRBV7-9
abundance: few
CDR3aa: CASSSQGHEQYF
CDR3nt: TGTGCCAGCAGCTCACAGGGCCACGAGCAGTACTTC

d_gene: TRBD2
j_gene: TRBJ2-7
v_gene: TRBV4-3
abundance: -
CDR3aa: CASSQDKLAGGSYEQYF
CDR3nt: TGCGCCAGCAGCCAAGATAAATTGGCGGGAGGATCCTACGAGCAGTACTTC

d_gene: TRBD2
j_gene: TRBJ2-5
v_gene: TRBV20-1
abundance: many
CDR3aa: CSASRLAGIQETQYF
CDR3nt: TGCAGTGCTTCCCGACTAGCGGGTATCCAAGAGACCCAGTACTTC

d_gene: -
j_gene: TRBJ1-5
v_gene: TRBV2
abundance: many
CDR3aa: CASRAEEPQHF
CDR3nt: TGTGCCAGCAGAGCCGAGGAGCCCCAGCATTTT

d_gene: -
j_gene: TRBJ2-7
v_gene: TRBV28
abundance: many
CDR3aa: CASTSTAGGIYEQYF
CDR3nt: TGTGCCAGCACCTCCACGGCAGGAGGGATCTACGAGCAGTACTTC

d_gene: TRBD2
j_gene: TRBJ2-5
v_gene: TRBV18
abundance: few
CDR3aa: CASSPRLASQETQYF
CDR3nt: TGTGCCAGCTCACCTAGACTAGCTTCCCAAGAGACCCAGTACTTC

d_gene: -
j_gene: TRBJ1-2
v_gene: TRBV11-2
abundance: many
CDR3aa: CASSRGYSNYGYTF
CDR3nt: TGTGCCAGCAGCCGAGGGTACTCGAACTATGGCTACACCTTC

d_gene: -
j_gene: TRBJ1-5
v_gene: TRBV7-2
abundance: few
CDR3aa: CASSLEGFNNQPQHF
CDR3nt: TGTGCCAGCAGCTTAGAGGGATTTAACAATCAGCCCCAGCATTTT

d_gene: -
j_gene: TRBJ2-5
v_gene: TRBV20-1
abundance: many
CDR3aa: CSASVQPQYF
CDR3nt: TGCAGTGCTAGTGTCCAGCCCCAGTACTTC

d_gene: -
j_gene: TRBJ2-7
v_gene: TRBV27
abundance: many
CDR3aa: CASSSTGSPRQYEQYF
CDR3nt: TGTGCCAGCAGTTCCACGGGGAGCCCCCGACAGTACGAGCAGTACTTC

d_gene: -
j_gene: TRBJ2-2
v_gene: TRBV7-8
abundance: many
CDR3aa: CASSLPRGSGELFF
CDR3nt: TGTGCCAGCAGCTTACCTAGAGGATCCGGGGAGCTGTTTTTT

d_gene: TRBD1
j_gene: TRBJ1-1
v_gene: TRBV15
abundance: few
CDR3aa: CATSRPQTGADTEAFF
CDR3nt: TGTGCCACCAGCAGACCACAAACAGGGGCGGACACTGAAGCTTTCTTT

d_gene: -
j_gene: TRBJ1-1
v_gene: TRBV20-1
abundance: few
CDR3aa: CSARILGNTEAFF
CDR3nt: TGCAGTGCTAGAATACTAGGGAACACTGAAGCTTTCTTT

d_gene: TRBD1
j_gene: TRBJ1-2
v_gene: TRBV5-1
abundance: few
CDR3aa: CASSLVAGGTDGYTF
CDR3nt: TGCGCCAGCAGCTTGGTGGCAGGGGGGACGGACGGCTACACCTTC

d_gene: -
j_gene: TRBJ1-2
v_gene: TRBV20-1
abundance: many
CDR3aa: CSARTLTGGVGYGYTF
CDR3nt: TGCAGTGCTAGAACCCTCACCGGGGGAGTAGGGTACGGCTACACCTTC

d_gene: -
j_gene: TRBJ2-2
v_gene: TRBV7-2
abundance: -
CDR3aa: CASKTLTNTGELFF
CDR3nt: TGTGCCAGTAAAACACTGACGAACACCGGGGAGCTGTTTTTT

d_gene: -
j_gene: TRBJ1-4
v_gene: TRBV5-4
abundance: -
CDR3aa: CASSEGGRGEKLFF
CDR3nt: TGTGCCAGCAGCGAAGGGGGAAGGGGTGAAAAACTGTTTTTT

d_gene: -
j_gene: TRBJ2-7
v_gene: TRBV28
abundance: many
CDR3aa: CASQGVHEQYF
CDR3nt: TGTGCCAGTCAGGGTGTCCACGAGCAGTACTTC

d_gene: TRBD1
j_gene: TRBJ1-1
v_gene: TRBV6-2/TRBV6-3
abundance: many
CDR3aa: CASSGTGGGSEAFF
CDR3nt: TGTGCCAGCAGCGGGACAGGGGGAGGATCTGAAGCTTTCTTT

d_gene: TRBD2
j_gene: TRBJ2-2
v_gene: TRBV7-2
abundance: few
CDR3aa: CASSLRLAMSGELFF
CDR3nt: TGTGCCAGCAGCCTCCGACTAGCGATGAGCGGGGAGCTGTTTTTT

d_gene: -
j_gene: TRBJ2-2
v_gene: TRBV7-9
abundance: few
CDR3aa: CASSLSRLANTGELFF
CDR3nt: TGTGCCAGCAGCCTCTCGAGGCTAGCTAACACCGGGGAGCTGTTTTTT

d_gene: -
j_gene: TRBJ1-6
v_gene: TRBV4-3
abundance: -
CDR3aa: CASSQGKDSPLHF
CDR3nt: TGCGCCAGCAGCCAAGGAAAGGATTCACCCCTCCACTTT

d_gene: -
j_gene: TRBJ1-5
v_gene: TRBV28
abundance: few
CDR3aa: CASSRQANQPQHF
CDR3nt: TGTGCCAGCAGCCGACAGGCTAATCAGCCCCAGCATTTT

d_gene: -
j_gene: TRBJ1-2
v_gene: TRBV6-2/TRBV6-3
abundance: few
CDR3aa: CASTPSAGRTNYGYTF
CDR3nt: TGTGCCAGCACTCCCTCAGCTGGCAGGACTAACTATGGCTACACCTTC

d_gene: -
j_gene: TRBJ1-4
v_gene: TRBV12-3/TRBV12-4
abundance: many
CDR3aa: CASSFQLVREKLFF
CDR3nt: TGTGCCAGCAGTTTCCAGTTGGTCCGGGAAAAACTGTTTTTT

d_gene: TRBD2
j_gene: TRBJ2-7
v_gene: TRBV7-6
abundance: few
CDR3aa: CASSLNSGRAGAAYEQYF
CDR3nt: TGTGCCAGCAGCTTAAATAGCGGGAGGGCCGGAGCAGCCTACGAGCAGTACTTC

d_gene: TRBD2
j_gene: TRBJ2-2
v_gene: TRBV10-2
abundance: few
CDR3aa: CASSRTSGRRGGELFF
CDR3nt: TGCGCCAGCAGTCGCACTAGCGGGAGGCGGGGCGGGGAGCTGTTTTTT

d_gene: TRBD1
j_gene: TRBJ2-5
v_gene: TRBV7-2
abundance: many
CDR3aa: CASSLRRTGTDQETQYF
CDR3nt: TGTGCCAGCAGCTTACGGAGGACCGGGACAGACCAAGAGACCCAGTACTTC

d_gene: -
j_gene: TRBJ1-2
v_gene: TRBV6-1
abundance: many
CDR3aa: CASSPTNTDGYTF
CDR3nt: TGTGCCAGCAGCCCAACTAACACGGATGGCTACACCTTC